This TCR beta chain was observed in a study of shared clonotypes between healthy human individuals. Findings of the study overall: Despite large depth, sorted-subset datasets appeared incompletely sequenced.

In regard to this clone: Its specificity is not known. Its ends do not fully match the called genes, so a read error is possible.

Donors were Caucasian adults residing in Nashville, Tennessee, USA. This CDR3 has 15 residues. Germline CDR1 and CDR2: MNHNY and SVGAGI (reference sequence). Several immunoSEQ plates held equal portions of the genomic DNA taken from each subset. Sequencing was performed with immunoSEQ multiplex PCR; in TCRdb, only in-frame clones are kept and a portion is missing. Of around 1.1 million clones in the sample, 77% were seen once. The chain employs TRBV6-6 and TRBJ1-1; no firm D call. This TCR came from a man aged 18 to 35 in good health. Some clones in this sample may be carry-over from other donors' samples. Sequenced input: memory CD4+ T cells from PBMCs. Subset denoted: CD45RA-negative fraction. The CDR3 loop is CASSSESNTNAEAFF. CDR3 coding DNA: TGTGCCAGCAGCTCGGAAAGTAATACGAACGCTGAAGCTTTCTTT.